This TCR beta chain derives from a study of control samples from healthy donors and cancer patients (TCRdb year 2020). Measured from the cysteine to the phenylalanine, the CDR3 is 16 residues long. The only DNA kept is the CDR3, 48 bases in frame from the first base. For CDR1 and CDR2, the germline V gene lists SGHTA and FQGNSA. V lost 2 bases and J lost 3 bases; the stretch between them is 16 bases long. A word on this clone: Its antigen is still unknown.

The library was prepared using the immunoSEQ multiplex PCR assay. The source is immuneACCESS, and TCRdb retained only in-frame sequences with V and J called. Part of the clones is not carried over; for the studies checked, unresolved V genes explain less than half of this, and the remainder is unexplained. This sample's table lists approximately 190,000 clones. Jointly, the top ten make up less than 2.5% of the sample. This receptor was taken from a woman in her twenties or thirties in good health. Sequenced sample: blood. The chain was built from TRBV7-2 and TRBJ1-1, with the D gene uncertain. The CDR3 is CASSLRSGGWDTEAFF. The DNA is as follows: TGTGCCAGCAGCTTAAGGTCCGGCGGGTGGGACACTGAAGCTTTCTTT.